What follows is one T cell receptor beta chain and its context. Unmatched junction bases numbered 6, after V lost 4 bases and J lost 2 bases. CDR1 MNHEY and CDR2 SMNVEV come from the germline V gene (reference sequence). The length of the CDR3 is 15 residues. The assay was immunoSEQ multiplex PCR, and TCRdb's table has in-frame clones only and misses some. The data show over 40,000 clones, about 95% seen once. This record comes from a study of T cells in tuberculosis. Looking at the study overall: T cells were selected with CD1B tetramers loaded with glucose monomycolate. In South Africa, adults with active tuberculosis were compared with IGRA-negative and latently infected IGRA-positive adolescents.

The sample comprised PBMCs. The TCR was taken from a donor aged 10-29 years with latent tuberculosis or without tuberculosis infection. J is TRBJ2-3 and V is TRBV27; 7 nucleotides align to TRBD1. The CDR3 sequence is CASSWGQILTDTQYF. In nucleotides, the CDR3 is TGTGCCAGCAGTTGGGGACAGATCCTCACAGATACGCAGTATTTT.